This T cell receptor beta chain comes out of a study of blood T cell repertoires in COVID-19. This table comes from immunoSEQ multiplex PCR, and its TCRdb copy is limited to in-frame clones, with some not included. The repertoire holds roughly 250,000 clones, with over 75% as singletons. CDR3 length equals 14 residues. CDR1 SGHRS and CDR2 YFSETQ come from the germline V gene. The germline V and J ends were trimmed by 0 bases and 2 bases, with 8 bases remaining between them. The receptor's source is a woman aged 40-49 years who had recovered from COVID-19. This chain links TRBV5-1 with TRBJ2-5, with D unclear. Input material: peripheral blood. CDR3 sequence reads: CASSLGALQETQYF. The DNA of the CDR3 is TGCGCCAGCAGCTTGGGGGCGTTACAAGAGACCCAGTACTTC.